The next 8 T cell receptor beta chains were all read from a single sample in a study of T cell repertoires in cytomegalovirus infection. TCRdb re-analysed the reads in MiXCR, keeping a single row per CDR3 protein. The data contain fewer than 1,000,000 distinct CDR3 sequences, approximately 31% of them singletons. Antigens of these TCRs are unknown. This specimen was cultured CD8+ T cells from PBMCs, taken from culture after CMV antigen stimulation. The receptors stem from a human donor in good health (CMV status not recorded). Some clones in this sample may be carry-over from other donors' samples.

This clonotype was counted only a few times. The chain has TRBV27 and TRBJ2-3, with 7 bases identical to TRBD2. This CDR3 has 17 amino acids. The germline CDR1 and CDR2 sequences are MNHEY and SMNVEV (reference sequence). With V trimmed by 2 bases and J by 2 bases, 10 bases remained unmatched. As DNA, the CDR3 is TGTGCCAGCAGTTTAAGCGGGACGGGCTTTCTCACAGATACGCAGTATTTT. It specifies CASSLSGTGFLTDTQYF.

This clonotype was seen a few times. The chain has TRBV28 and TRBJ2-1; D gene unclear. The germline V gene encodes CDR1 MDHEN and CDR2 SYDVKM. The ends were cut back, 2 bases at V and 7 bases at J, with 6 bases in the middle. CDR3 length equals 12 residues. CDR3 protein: CASSLPVNEQFF. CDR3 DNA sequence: TGTGCCAGCAGTTTACCGGTGAATGAGCAGTTCTTC.

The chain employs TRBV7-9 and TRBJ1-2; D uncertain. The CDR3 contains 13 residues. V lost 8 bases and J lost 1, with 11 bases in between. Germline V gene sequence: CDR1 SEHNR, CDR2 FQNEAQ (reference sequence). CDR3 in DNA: TGTGCCAGCGCCCCCCCGAGTAACTATGGCTACACCTTC. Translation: CASAPPSNYGYTF.

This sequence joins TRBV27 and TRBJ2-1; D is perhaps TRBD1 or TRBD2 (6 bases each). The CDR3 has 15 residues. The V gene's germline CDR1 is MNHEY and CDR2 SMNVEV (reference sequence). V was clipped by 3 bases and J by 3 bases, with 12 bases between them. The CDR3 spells CASSFGGAGYNEQFF. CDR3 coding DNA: TGTGCCAGCAGTTTCGGGGGCGCTGGCTACAATGAGCAGTTCTTC.

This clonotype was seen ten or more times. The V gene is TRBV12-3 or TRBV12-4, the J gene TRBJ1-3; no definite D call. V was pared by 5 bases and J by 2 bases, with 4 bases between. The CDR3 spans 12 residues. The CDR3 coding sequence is TGTGCCAGCAGTCCCACTGGAAACACCATATATTTT. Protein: CASSPTGNTIYF.

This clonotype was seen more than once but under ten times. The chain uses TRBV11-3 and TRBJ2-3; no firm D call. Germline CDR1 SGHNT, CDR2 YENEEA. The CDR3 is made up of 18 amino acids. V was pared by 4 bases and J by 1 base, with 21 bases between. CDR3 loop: CASSSPGRNRSRTDTQYF. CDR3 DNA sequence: TGTGCCAGCAGCTCCCCAGGACGTAACAGATCCCGCACAGATACGCAGTATTTT.

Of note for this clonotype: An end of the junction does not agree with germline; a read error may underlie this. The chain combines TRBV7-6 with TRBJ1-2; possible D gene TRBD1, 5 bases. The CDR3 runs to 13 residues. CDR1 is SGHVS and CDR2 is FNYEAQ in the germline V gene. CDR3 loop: CANSLGDLYGYTF. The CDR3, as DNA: TGTGCCAACAGCTTGGGGGATCTCTATGGCTACACCTTC.

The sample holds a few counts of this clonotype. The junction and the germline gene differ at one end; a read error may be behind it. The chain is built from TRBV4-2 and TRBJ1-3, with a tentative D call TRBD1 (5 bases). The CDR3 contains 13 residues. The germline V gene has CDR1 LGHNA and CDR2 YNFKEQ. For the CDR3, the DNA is TGTGCCAGCACCCAATGGGACGGAAACACCATATATTTT. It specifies CASTQWDGNTIYF.